The 22 T cell receptor beta chains reported below all come from one sample, sequenced in a study of Graves' ophthalmopathy and Graves' hyperthyroidism. Amplification from RNA transcripts yielded the TCR beta CDR3 regions. First-round RT-PCR relied on HTBI primers, and a second-round multiplex PCR came next. TCRdb reprocessed the multiplex PCR reads with MiXCR, giving one entry per CDR3 protein. The sample gives approximately 540,000 distinct CDR3 sequences, about two fifths of which show up once; about 4.1% is in the top ten. The sample consisted of peripheral blood or thyroid tissue (not recorded which). The receptor source for this set is an adult man with Graves' hyperthyroidism.

The V call is TRBV5-1, the J call TRBJ2-3, with TRBD1 as a possible D gene (5 bases). V lost 4 bases, J lost 6 bases, and 15 bases lay in between. Germline CDR1 SGHRS, CDR2 YFSETQ. The CDR3 loop spans 14 amino acids. The CDR3 spells CASSKQTATDTQYF. The CDR3 nucleotides read TGCGCCAGCAGCAAGCAGACAGCCACTGATACGCAGTATTTT.

The chain couples TRBV7-9 to TRBJ2-5, with D perhaps matching TRBD2 (6 bases). V was trimmed by 5 bases and J by 9 bases, leaving 19 bases between them. Germline CDR1 reads SEHNR; CDR2 reads FQNEAQ (reference sequence). The CDR3 runs 14 residues. This CDR3 is CASSEGGDGGPQYF. CDR3 DNA: TGTGCCAGCAGCGAAGGAGGGGATGGTGGGCCCCAGTACTTC.

This clonotype came up a few times. The chain is built from TRBV20-1 and TRBJ2-3; 10 bases map to TRBD2. After removal of 6 bases from V and 1 base from J, the junction contained 4 bases not matched to a gene. This CDR3 region has 14 residues. Germline V gene sequence: CDR1 DFQATT, CDR2 SNEGSKA (reference sequence). The CDR3 DNA sequence: TGCAGTGCACCACTAGCGGGGCGCACAGATACGCAGTATTTT. It codes for CSAPLAGRTDTQYF.

This clonotype was counted at least ten times. The chain recombines TRBV24-1 with TRBJ2-5; D is unresolved. This CDR3 comprises 15 residues. In germline, CDR1 is KGHDR, CDR2 SFDVKD. V was pared by 0 bases and J by 3 bases, with 10 bases between. CDR3 protein: CATSDLNRAEETQYF. In DNA form, the CDR3 reads TGTGCCACCAGTGATTTGAATAGGGCGGAAGAGACCCAGTACTTC.

This clonotype was seen many times. The V gene is TRBV9, the J gene TRBJ1-2, with 8 bases fitting TRBD1. V was clipped by 4 bases and J by 6 bases; unmatched bases: 11. There are 15 residues in the CDR3. Germline CDR1 and CDR2: SGDLS and YYNGEE. Written as DNA, the CDR3 is TGTGCCAGCAGCCCCCGGACAGGGTTAGGCGATGGCTACACCTTC. Translation gives CASSPRTGLGDGYTF.

This clonotype was detected only a few times. The genes are TRBV10-2 and TRBJ1-5; 9 bases line up with TRBD1. The germline gives CDR1 WSHSY, CDR2 SAAADI. V dropped 3 bases and J dropped 3; count of bases not matched to a gene: 3. The CDR3 loop spans 15 amino acids. CDR3 sequence reads: CASSETGGLNQPQHF. The CDR3 coding sequence is TGCGCCAGCAGTGAAACAGGGGGCCTCAATCAGCCCCAGCATTTT.

This clonotype was counted only a few times. The gene calls are TRBV27 and TRBJ2-1, with D tentatively TRBD1 (6 bases). Trimming cost V 4 bases and J 7 bases, with 20 bases left between them. The germline gives CDR1 MNHEY, CDR2 SMNVEV (reference sequence). CDR3 size: 16 residues. CDR3 DNA: TGTGCCAGCAGTTCGGGTGGGGGCGAACTGTTTAATGAGCAGTTCTTC. As protein: CASSSGGGELFNEQFF.

The rearrangement links TRBV7-3 to TRBJ2-5, with D tentatively TRBD2 (6 bases). Trimming took off 3 bases at V and 5 bases at J, with 19 bases between the two ends. Looked up from germline, CDR1 is SGHTA and CDR2 is FQGTGA. The CDR3 length is 16 residues. The CDR3 region is CASSLGDLSTIETQYF. The CDR3 nucleotides are TGTGCCAGCAGCTTGGGGGACTTGTCTACGATTGAGACCCAGTACTTC.

The table lists this clonotype with many counts. The CDR3 protein is CASSLSRYGTEAFF. As DNA, the CDR3 is TGTGCCAGCAGTTTGTCCAGGTATGGGACTGAAGCTTTCTTT. V and J are TRBV12-3 or TRBV12-4 and TRBJ1-1; no firm D call. V lost 3 bases and J 5 bases, leaving 13 bases between the germline ends. This CDR3 spans 14 amino acids.

Many counts were recorded for this clonotype. The chain is built from TRBV4-2 and TRBJ1-5; perhaps TRBD1 as D (5 bases). Trimming removed 0 bases from V and 0 bases from J, with 9 bases in between. Germline CDR1 LGHNA, CDR2 YNFKEQ. This CDR3 comprises 16 residues. The CDR3 is CASSQDPTGSNQPQHF. In nucleotides, the CDR3 is TGTGCCAGCAGCCAAGATCCCACAGGTAGCAATCAGCCCCAGCATTTT.

This clonotype was recorded many times. The CDR3 bases are TGTGCCAGCAGATCAACCGGGACGGGGTTATACTTC. Translation: CASRSTGTGLYF. The V and J genes are TRBV6-5 and TRBJ2-5; D tentatively fits TRBD1 or TRBD2 (5 bases each). The CDR3 length is 12 residues. Germline V gene lookup returns CDR1 MNHEY and CDR2 SVGAGI. Trimming took off 6 bases at V and 14 bases at J, with 19 bases between the two ends.

This clonotype occurred once. The J gene is TRBJ2-1, the V gene TRBV7-2; TRBD2 agrees at 12 bases. Trimming removed 6 bases from V and 1 base from J; junction bases left unmatched: 7. This CDR3 has 17 amino acids. Germline CDR1 is SGHTA and CDR2 is FQGNSA. As DNA, the CDR3 is TGTGCCAGCAGGTCCCCTAGCGGGGGGGAGTCCTACAATGAGCAGTTCTTC. This gives the protein CASRSPSGGESYNEQFF.

The genes are TRBV29-1 and TRBJ1-2, with no clear D. The CDR3 runs to 13 residues. The V gene's germline CDR1 is SQVTM and CDR2 ANQGSEA. Here the CDR3 reads CSVGQEAEASYTF. The CDR3 DNA reads TGCAGTGTGGGCCAGGAGGCAGAGGCTAGCTACACCTTC.

This clonotype has just a few counts. It may be a read error: a sequence one base away is much more abundant. It is likely a read error, because the conserved phenylalanine at the end of the CDR3 is missing. The chain joins TRBV5-6 to TRBJ2-7; a weak D match, TRBD2 (6 bases). Germline V gene data show CDR1 as SGHDT and CDR2 as YYEEEE. The CDR3 has 15 residues. The V and J ends lost 0 bases and 6 bases respectively, with 16 bases between them. CDR3 sequence: CASSLVGGGDSEQYL. CDR3 DNA: TGTGCCAGCAGCTTGGTCGGGGGAGGAGACTCCGAGCAGTACCTC.

The J gene is TRBJ1-1, the V gene TRBV7-2; perhaps TRBD1 as D (5 bases). Trimming pared 2 bases from V and 1 base from J, leaving 20 bases between. The CDR3 contains 18 residues. Germline CDR1 SGHTA, CDR2 FQGNSA. The CDR3 reads CASSLTGTSGRANTEAFF. In DNA form, the CDR3 reads TGTGCCAGCAGCTTAACCGGGACTAGCGGGAGAGCGAACACTGAAGCTTTCTTT.

This chain uses TRBV29-1 with TRBJ1-1, with 10 bases matching TRBD1. The CDR3 extends over 15 amino acids. The germline V gene has CDR1 SQVTM and CDR2 ANQGSEA. V dropped 4 bases and J dropped 7; count of bases not matched to a gene: 12. DNA for the CDR3: TGCAGCGTTGGACAGGGGGCGAGCACGGACGGTGAAGCTTTCTTT. Protein product: CSVGQGASTDGEAFF.

In this sample, this clonotype turned up many times. The CDR3 region has the DNA TGTGCCAGTAGCCGCGACCGGGGGCCCCAGCATTTT. It specifies CASSRDRGPQHF. The chain joins TRBV19 to TRBJ1-5; D unclear. Trimming shortened V by 6 bases and J by 9 bases, and 12 bases separated the two germline ends. The germline CDR1 and CDR2 sequences are LNHDA and SQIVND (reference sequence). This CDR3 comprises 12 residues.

There are many counts of this clonotype. This sequence joins TRBV24-1 and TRBJ2-5; TRBD2 might be the D (6 bases). With 0 bases removed from V and 5 bases from J, the gap between germline ends came to 18 bases. This CDR3 comprises 17 residues. The germline V gene has CDR1 KGHDR and CDR2 SFDVKD. The CDR3 region is CATSDLQWDSQLETQYF. CDR3 coding DNA: TGTGCCACCAGTGATTTGCAGTGGGACTCACAATTGGAGACCCAGTACTTC.

This clonotype has a count of ten or more. V is TRBV24-1 and J is TRBJ1-4; 10 bases align to TRBD1. Germline CDR1 is KGHDR and CDR2 is SFDVKD. With 2 bases clipped from V and 5 bases from J, the junction kept 7 bases outside the gene matches. This CDR3 contains 17 residues. Here the CDR3 reads CATSDSAGTGVNEKLFF. The CDR3 DNA is TGTGCCACCAGTGATTCCGCCGGGACAGGGGTAAATGAAAAACTGTTTTTT.

This chain connects TRBV7-8 to TRBJ2-7, with D perhaps matching TRBD1 or TRBD2 (5 bases each). V dropped 1 base and J dropped 5 bases, with 15 bases sitting between them. From germline, CDR1 is SGHVS and CDR2 FQNEAQ. This CDR3 is built from 15 residues. The CDR3 nucleotides read TGTGCCAGCAGCTTAGTCGGGGCTTGGGTAGACGAGCAGTACTTC. Translating gives CASSLVGAWVDEQYF.

This clonotype was observed many times. The chain has TRBV6-1 and TRBJ1-2; D gene unclear. The CDR3 runs 15 residues. V gave up 2 bases and J gave up 0 bases, with 10 bases separating them. In germline, CDR1 is MNHNS, CDR2 SASEGT. CDR3 loop: CASSELGKTNYGYTF. The CDR3 bases are TGTGCCAGCAGTGAATTGGGCAAGACTAACTATGGCTACACCTTC.

About this clonotype itself: Possible read error: a much larger clone is one base away. The conserved final phenylalanine or tryptophan is absent from the CDR3, which likely points to a read error. This chain joins TRBV19 and TRBJ1-2, with TRBD1 as a possible D gene (5 bases). The V gene lost 9 bases and the J gene lost 4 bases, with 21 bases spanning the gap. Germline loops: CDR1 LNHDA, CDR2 SQIVND (reference sequence). This CDR3 comprises 15 residues. The CDR3 loop is CASSQGSGQSYGYTL. CDR3 coding DNA: TGTGCCAGCAGCCAAGGGTCAGGGCAGAGCTATGGCTACACCCTC.